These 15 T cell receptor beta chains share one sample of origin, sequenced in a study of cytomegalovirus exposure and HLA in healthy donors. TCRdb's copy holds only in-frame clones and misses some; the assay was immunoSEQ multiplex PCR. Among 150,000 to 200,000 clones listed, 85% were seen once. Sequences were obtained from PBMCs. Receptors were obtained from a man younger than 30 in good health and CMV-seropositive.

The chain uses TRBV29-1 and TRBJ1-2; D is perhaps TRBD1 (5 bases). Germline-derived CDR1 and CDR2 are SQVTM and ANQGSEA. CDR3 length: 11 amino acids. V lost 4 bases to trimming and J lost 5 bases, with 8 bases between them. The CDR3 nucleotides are TGCAGCGTTGCAGGGCTTTATGGCTACACCTTC. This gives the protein CSVAGLYGYTF. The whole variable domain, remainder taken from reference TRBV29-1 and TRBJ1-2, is SAVISQKPSRDICQRGTSLTIQCQVDSQVTMMFWYRQQPGQSLTLIATANQGSEATYESGFVIDKFPISRPNLTFSTLTVSNMSPEDSSIYLCSVAGLYGYTFGSGTRLTVV.

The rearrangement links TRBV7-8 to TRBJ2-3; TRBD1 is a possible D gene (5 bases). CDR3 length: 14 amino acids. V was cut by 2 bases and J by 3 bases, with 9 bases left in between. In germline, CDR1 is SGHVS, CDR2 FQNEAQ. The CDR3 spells CASSLRQITDTQYF. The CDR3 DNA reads TGTGCCAGCAGCTTAAGACAGATAACAGATACGCAGTATTTT.

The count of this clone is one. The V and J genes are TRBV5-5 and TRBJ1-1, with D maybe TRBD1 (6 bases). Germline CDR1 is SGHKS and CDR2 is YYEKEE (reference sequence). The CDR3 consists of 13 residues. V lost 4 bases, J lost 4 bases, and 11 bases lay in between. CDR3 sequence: CASSLGQTTEAFF. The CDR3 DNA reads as TGTGCCAGCAGCCTTGGACAGACCACTGAAGCTTTCTTT.

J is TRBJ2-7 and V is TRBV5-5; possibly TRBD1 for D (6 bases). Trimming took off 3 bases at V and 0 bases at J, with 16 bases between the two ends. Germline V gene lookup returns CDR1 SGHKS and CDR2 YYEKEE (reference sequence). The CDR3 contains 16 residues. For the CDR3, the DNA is TGTGCCAGCAGCTCGATGACAGGAGCCCTCTCCTACGAGCAGTACTTC. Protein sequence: CASSSMTGALSYEQYF.

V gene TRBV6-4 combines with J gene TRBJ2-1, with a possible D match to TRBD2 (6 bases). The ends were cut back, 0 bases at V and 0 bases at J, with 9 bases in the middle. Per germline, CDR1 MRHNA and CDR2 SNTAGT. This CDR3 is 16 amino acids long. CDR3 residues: CASSDSGDFSYNEQFF. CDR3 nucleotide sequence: TGTGCCAGCAGTGACTCAGGGGACTTCTCCTACAATGAGCAGTTCTTC.

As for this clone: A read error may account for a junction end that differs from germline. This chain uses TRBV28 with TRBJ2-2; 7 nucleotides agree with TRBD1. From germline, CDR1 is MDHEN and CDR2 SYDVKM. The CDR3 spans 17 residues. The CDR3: CASSLSRSTGNPGELFF. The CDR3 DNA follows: TGTGCCAGCAGTTTATCCCGCTCGACAGGGAACCCCGGGGAGCTGTTTTTT.

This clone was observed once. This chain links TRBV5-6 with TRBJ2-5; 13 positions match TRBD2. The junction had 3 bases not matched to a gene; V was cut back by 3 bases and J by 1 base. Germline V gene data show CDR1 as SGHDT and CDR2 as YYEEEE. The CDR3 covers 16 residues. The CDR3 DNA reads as TGTGCCAGCAGCTGGACTAGCGGGGGCCTCCAAGAGACCCAGTACTTC. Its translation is CASSWTSGGLQETQYF.

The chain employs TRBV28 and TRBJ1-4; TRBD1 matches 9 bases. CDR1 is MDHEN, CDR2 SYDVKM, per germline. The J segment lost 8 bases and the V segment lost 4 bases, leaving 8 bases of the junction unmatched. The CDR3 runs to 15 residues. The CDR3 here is CASSSRDRVWEKLFF. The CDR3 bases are TGTGCCAGCAGTTCTCGGGACAGGGTGTGGGAAAAACTGTTTTTT. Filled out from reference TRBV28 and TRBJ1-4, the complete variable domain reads DVKVTQSSRYLVKRTGEKVFLECVQDMDHENMFWYRQDPGLGLRLIYFSYDVKMKEKGDIPEGYSVSREKKERFSLILESASTNQTSMYLCASSSRDRVWEKLFFGSGTQLSVL.

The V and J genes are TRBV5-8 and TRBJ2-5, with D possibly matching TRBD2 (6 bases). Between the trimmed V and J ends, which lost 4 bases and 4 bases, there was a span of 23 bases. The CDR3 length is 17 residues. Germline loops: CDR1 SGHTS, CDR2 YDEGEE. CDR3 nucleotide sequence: TGTGCCAGCAGCCCCGGCGGGGTGTTTGGAGGGTCAGAGACCCAGTACTTC. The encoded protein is CASSPGGVFGGSETQYF. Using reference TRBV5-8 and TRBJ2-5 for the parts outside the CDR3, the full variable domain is EAGVTQSPTHLIKTRGQQATLRCSPISGHTSVYWYQQALGLGLQFLLWYDEGEERNRGNFPPRFSGRQFPNYSSELNVNALELEDSALYLCASSPGGVFGGSETQYFGPGTRLLVL.

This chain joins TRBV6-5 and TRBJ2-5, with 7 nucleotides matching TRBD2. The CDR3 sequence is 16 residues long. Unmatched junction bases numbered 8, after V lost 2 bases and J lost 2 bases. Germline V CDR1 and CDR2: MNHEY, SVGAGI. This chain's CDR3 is CASSYVGGLHQETQYF. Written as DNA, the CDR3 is TGTGCCAGCAGTTACGTCGGGGGACTACATCAAGAGACCCAGTACTTC.

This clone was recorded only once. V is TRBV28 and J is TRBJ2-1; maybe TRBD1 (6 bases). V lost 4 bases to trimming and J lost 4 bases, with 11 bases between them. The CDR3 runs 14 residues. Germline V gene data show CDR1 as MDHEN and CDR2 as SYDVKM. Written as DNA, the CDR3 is TGTGCCAGCAGTTACGGGACAAATTACAATGAGCAGTTCTTC. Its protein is CASSYGTNYNEQFF.

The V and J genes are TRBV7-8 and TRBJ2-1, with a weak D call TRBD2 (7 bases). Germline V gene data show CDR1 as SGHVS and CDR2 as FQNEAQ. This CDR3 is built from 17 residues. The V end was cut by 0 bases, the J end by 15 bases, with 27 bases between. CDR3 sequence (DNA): TGTGCCAGCAGCTTAGCGCTAAGGGGGACTAATCGAGAGGGTTGGTTCTTC. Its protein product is CASSLALRGTNREGWFF.

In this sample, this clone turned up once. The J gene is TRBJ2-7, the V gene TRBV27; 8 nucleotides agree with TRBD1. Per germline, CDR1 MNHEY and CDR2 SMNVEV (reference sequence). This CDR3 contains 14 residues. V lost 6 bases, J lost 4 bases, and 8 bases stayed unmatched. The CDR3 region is CASSTGTGLYEQYF. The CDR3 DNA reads TGTGCCAGCAGCACCGGGACAGGATTATACGAGCAGTACTTC.

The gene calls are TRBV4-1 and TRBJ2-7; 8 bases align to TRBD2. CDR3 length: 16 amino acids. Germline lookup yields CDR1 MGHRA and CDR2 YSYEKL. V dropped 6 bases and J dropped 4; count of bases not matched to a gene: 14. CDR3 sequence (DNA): TGCGCCAGCAGAAACATCCCCGGGGGGGCTAAATACGAGCAGTACTTC. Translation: CASRNIPGGAKYEQYF.

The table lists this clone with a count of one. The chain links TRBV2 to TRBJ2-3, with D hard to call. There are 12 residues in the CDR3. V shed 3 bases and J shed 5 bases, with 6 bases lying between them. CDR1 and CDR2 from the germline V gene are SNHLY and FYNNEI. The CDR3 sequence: CASSDTGDTQYF. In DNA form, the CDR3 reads TGTGCCAGCAGTGACACGGGAGATACGCAGTATTTT.